These 28 T cell receptor beta chains came from one sample sequenced in a study of CD8 T cells in ankylosing spondylitis. The study, taken as a whole, reports: A motif in TCR beta, a set of seven to nine highly homologous variants, appeared characteristic of ankylosing spondylitis blood.

TCRdb called the 5' RACE reads again in MiXCR, with one record for every CDR3 protein. The sample lists more than 300,000 distinct CDR3 sequences, under 8.5% occurring once. The antigens of these receptors remain unknown. Sequencing was performed on blood, either unsorted or a sorted T cell fraction (not recorded which). These receptors came from a male donor with ankylosing spondylitis.

This clonotype was found a few times. This chain joins TRBV29-1 and TRBJ2-1; no reliable D call. Germline assignment: CDR1 SQVTM and CDR2 ANQGSEA. CDR3 size: 13 residues. V shed 7 bases and J shed 1 base, with 11 bases lying between them. In nucleotides, the CDR3 is TGCAGCGCCTCTGAGGTATCCTACAATGAGCAGTTCTTC. The encoded protein is CSASEVSYNEQFF.

The chain combines TRBV27 with TRBJ2-6; D not resolved. The CDR3 sequence is 16 residues long. Germline loops: CDR1 MNHEY, CDR2 SMNVEV (reference sequence). The ends were cut back, 6 bases at V and 4 bases at J, with 16 bases in the middle. The CDR3 coding sequence is TGTGCCAGCAGGTCCCCTACCCCGGTCGGGGCCAACGTCCTGACTTTC. This sequence encodes CASRSPTPVGANVLTF.

The chain recombines TRBV4-1 with TRBJ2-7; D is perhaps TRBD1 or TRBD2 (5 bases each). This CDR3 is built from 15 residues. The V gene lost 0 bases and the J gene lost 5 bases, with 14 bases spanning the gap. Germline loops: CDR1 MGHRA, CDR2 YSYEKL. The CDR3 protein is CASSQDGPGRDEQYF. CDR3 bases: TGCGCCAGCAGCCAAGACGGGCCAGGGAGAGACGAGCAGTACTTC.

This clonotype showed up just a few times. The chain uses TRBV29-1 and TRBJ2-5, with a tentative D call TRBD1 (5 bases). Germline V gene data show CDR1 as SQVTM and CDR2 as ANQGSEA. V gave up 0 bases and J gave up 5 bases, with 10 bases separating them. CDR3 length equals 13 residues. Written as DNA, the CDR3 is TGCAGCGTTGAAGATGGGGCCGGGGAGACCCAGTACTTC. Translation: CSVEDGAGETQYF.

This clonotype was seen a handful of times. The chain recombines TRBV27 with TRBJ2-7; 7 bases map to TRBD2. The CDR3 covers 15 residues. V shed 3 bases, J shed 1 base, and the junction held 6 bases outside the gene matches. CDR1 and CDR2 from the germline V gene are MNHEY and SMNVEV (reference sequence). The CDR3 sequence: CASSFRRTSSYEQYF. CDR3 in DNA: TGTGCCAGCAGTTTTAGGCGGACTAGTTCCTACGAGCAGTACTTC.

V gene TRBV2 combines with J gene TRBJ2-3, with 10 bases fitting TRBD1. CDR3 length: 15 amino acids. Germline CDR1 and CDR2: SNHLY and FYNNEI. V shed 6 bases and J 3 bases; nucleotides not matched to a gene: 6. The CDR3 spells CASRPGTGETDTQYF. The CDR3 coding sequence is TGTGCCAGCAGGCCCGGGACAGGGGAGACAGATACGCAGTATTTT. Variable domain in full (rest from reference TRBV2 and TRBJ2-3): EPEVTQTPSHQVTQMGQEVILRCVPISNHLYFYWYRQILGQKVEFLVSFYNNEISEKSEIFDDQFSVERPDGSNFTLKIRSTKLEDSAMYFCASRPGTGETDTQYFGPGTRLTVL.

This clonotype came up a few times. This sequence joins TRBV7-2 and TRBJ2-7, with D tentatively TRBD1 or TRBD2 (6 bases each). This CDR3 spans 16 amino acids. V lost 1 base and J lost 2, with 15 bases in between. The germline V gene has CDR1 SGHTA and CDR2 FQGNSA. The CDR3 nucleotides are TGTGCCAGCAGCTTAGAGGGGGGTCCCTTTCCCTACGAGCAGTACTTC. This gives the protein CASSLEGGPFPYEQYF.

This clonotype was picked up many times. The genes are TRBV29-1 and TRBJ1-4; D perhaps matches TRBD1 (6 bases). V shed 0 bases and J shed 8 bases, with 10 bases lying between them. The germline CDR1 and CDR2 sequences are SQVTM and ANQGSEA. The length of the CDR3 is 13 residues. CDR3 DNA: TGCAGCGTTGAAGAGGGGGGCGGCGAAAAACTGTTTTTT. Translated: CSVEEGGGEKLFF.

In its sample, this clonotype was seen a few times. The chain has TRBV5-1 and TRBJ2-2; 8 nucleotides line up with TRBD1. CDR3 size: 15 residues. The J segment lost 6 bases and the V segment lost 3 bases, leaving 7 bases of the junction unmatched. Germline CDR1 SGHRS, CDR2 YFSETQ. The CDR3 coding sequence is TGCGCCAGCAGCTCCGGACAGGGTGTTGCCGGGGAGCTGTTTTTT. Translated, it gives CASSSGQGVAGELFF.

This clonotype was detected only a few times. The J gene is TRBJ2-7, the V gene TRBV5-1; 9 nucleotides line up with TRBD1. Germline lookup yields CDR1 SGHRS and CDR2 YFSETQ. This CDR3 is 15 amino acids long. V was pared by 3 bases and J by 4 bases, with 8 bases of the junction left unmatched. The CDR3 sequence is CASSWTGTGSYEQYF. In DNA, the CDR3 is TGCGCCAGCAGCTGGACCGGGACAGGGAGTTACGAGCAGTACTTC.

This clonotype was seen only a few times. This chain connects TRBV4-3 to TRBJ1-2; D perhaps matches TRBD1 (5 bases). There are 15 residues in the CDR3. Per the germline V gene, CDR1 is LGHNA and CDR2 is YSLEER. V lost 0 bases to trimming and J lost 8 bases, with 16 bases between them. The CDR3 spells CASSQDQGQGTGYTF. The CDR3, as DNA: TGCGCCAGCAGCCAAGATCAAGGGCAGGGAACAGGCTACACCTTC.

This clonotype was seen a few times. The chain employs TRBV7-3 and TRBJ2-1; maybe TRBD1 (5 bases). CDR1 is SGHTA, CDR2 FQGTGA, per germline. The ends were cut back, 5 bases at V and 7 bases at J, with 15 bases in the middle. CDR3 length equals 14 residues. CDR3 sequence reads: CASSIGQGRNEQFF. For the CDR3, the DNA is TGTGCCAGCAGCATTGGGCAGGGAAGGAATGAGCAGTTCTTC.

CDR3 nucleotides: TGTGCCAGCAGGAGGGTTGGAGAGACCCAGTACTTC. Protein sequence: CASRRVGETQYF. V and J are TRBV7-2 and TRBJ2-5; possibly TRBD2 for D (5 bases). Germline V lookup: CDR1 SGHTA, CDR2 FQGNSA. The CDR3 spans 12 residues. Between the trimmed V and J ends, which lost 6 bases and 4 bases, there was a span of 9 bases.

The chain couples TRBV24-1 to TRBJ2-1, with 15 bases that match TRBD2. This CDR3 contains 15 residues. Losses at the gene ends were 9 bases for V and 9 bases for J; bases not matched to a gene: 8. Germline V CDR1 and CDR2: KGHDR, SFDVKD. CDR3 loop: CATRTSGRAGGEQFF. CDR3 DNA: TGTGCCACCCGGACTAGCGGGAGGGCCGGCGGTGAGCAGTTCTTC.

The V gene is TRBV20-1, the J gene TRBJ2-7; D remains unclear. Trimming removed 6 bases from V and 2 bases from J, with 26 bases in between. Germline V lookup: CDR1 DFQATT, CDR2 SNEGSKA (reference sequence). The CDR3 extends over 17 amino acids. The CDR3 sequence: CSAVNPRIALNTYEQYF. CDR3 in DNA: TGCAGTGCCGTGAACCCTCGAATCGCCCTTAACACCTACGAGCAGTACTTC.

The chain links TRBV19 to TRBJ1-3; D is undetermined. The CDR3 is 14 residues long. V shed 3 bases and J shed 1 base, with 7 bases lying between them. Germline V gives CDR1 LNHDA, CDR2 SQIVND (reference sequence). The CDR3 nucleotides are TGTGCCAGTAGTATGGGTGGATCTGGAAACACCATATATTTT. Translating gives CASSMGGSGNTIYF.

The chain employs TRBV7-2 and TRBJ2-1; TRBD2 matches 8 bases. V trimming: 5 bases; J trimming: 6 bases; junction bases outside the gene matches: 6. This CDR3 contains 14 residues. Looked up from germline, CDR1 is SGHTA and CDR2 is FQGNSA. This chain's CDR3 is CASSTRSGSNEQFF. The DNA of the CDR3 is TGTGCCAGCAGCACCCGCAGCGGGAGCAATGAGCAGTTCTTC.

J is TRBJ1-4 and V is TRBV27, with 7 bases aligning to TRBD1. Germline V gives CDR1 MNHEY, CDR2 SMNVEV (reference sequence). V dropped 6 bases and J dropped 6; count of bases not matched to a gene: 4. The CDR3 has 13 amino acids. CDR3 in DNA: TGTGCCAGCAGGAGGGGGCCGGATGAAAAACTGTTTTTT. This codes for CASRRGPDEKLFF.

The table lists this clonotype with many counts. The chain has TRBV9 and TRBJ2-7; weak D call: TRBD1 (5 bases). Germline V CDR1 and CDR2: SGDLS, YYNGEE. CDR3 length: 16 residues. The V and J ends lost 1 base and 2 bases respectively, with 16 bases between them. CDR3 bases: TGTGCCAGCAGCGTATTCGACAGCCCGATTCCCTACGAGCAGTACTTC. This gives the protein CASSVFDSPIPYEQYF.

A few counts support this clonotype. The rearrangement links TRBV29-1 to TRBJ2-1, with D uncertain. Germline CDR1 and CDR2: SQVTM and ANQGSEA. V was cut by 2 bases and J by 5 bases, with 16 bases left in between. The CDR3 totals 15 residues. The CDR3 coding sequence is TGCAGCGTTGAATCGGGCGGATACCGTCACAATGAGCAGTTCTTC. As protein: CSVESGGYRHNEQFF.

This clonotype was observed at least ten times. The chain is built from TRBV4-1 and TRBJ2-2; D remains ambiguous. V was trimmed by 0 bases and J by 5 bases, leaving 7 bases between them. This CDR3 has 14 amino acids. Germline loops: CDR1 MGHRA, CDR2 YSYEKL. Written as DNA, the CDR3 is TGCGCCAGCAGCCAAGATGGTGGAACCGGGGAGCTGTTTTTT. Its translation is CASSQDGGTGELFF.

This rearrangement joins TRBV30 to TRBJ1-2; no clear D. The CDR3 is 12 residues long. Germline V gene lookup returns CDR1 GTSNPN and CDR2 SVGIG (reference sequence). Trimming left V 2 bases short and J 3 bases short, with 7 bases between. The CDR3 coding sequence is TGTGCCTGGAGTAGGAGGGACTATGGCTACACCTTC. Residues: CAWSRRDYGYTF.

In its sample, this clonotype was seen once. V usage is TRBV12-3 or TRBV12-4 and J usage is TRBJ2-7; either TRBD1 or TRBD2 may supply D (5 bases each). The CDR3 sequence is 15 residues long. V gave up 2 bases and J gave up 7 bases, with 18 bases separating them. In nucleotides, the CDR3 is TGTGCCAGCAGTTTAACGGTGGAAGGTTGGGGGGAGCAGTACTTC. This codes for CASSLTVEGWGEQYF.

The chain carries TRBV7-9 and TRBJ1-5, with D possibly being TRBD1 (6 bases). The V gene lost 1 base and the J gene lost 5 bases, with 12 bases spanning the gap. There are 15 residues in the CDR3. Germline lookup yields CDR1 SEHNR and CDR2 FQNEAQ (reference sequence). CDR3 sequence (DNA): TGTGCCAGCAGCTTAGAGGACAGCCGGGATCAGCCCCAGCATTTT. This codes for CASSLEDSRDQPQHF.

In its sample, this clonotype was seen a few times. This chain connects TRBV2 to TRBJ1-2; D possibly corresponds to TRBD1 (5 bases). The V end was cut by 8 bases, the J end by 3 bases, with 16 bases between. CDR1 and CDR2 from the germline V gene are SNHLY and FYNNEI. The CDR3 totals 14 residues. CDR3 loop: CASSLDSMDYGYTF. In nucleotides, the CDR3 is TGTGCCAGCTCGCTAGACAGCATGGACTATGGCTACACCTTC.

Ten or more counts support this clonotype. CDR3 protein: CASSLAGNTLYNEQFF. DNA for the CDR3: TGTGCCAGCAGCTTAGCAGGGAATACCCTATACAATGAGCAGTTCTTC. This rearrangement joins TRBV11-1 to TRBJ2-1, with D unresolved. The length of the CDR3 is 16 residues. With 0 bases removed from V and 4 bases from J, the gap between germline ends came to 13 bases. The germline gives CDR1 SGHAT, CDR2 FQDESV (reference sequence).

The chain employs TRBV7-9 and TRBJ2-7; D remains unclear. Between the trimmed V and J ends, which lost 1 base and 5 bases, there was a span of 6 bases. Per the germline V gene, CDR1 is SEHNR and CDR2 is FQNEAQ (reference sequence). The CDR3 covers 12 residues. The CDR3 reads CASSLVDHEQYF. The CDR3 nucleotides read TGTGCCAGCAGCTTAGTGGACCACGAGCAGTACTTC.

This clonotype was detected ten times or more. The J gene is TRBJ2-7, the V gene TRBV7-2, with D tentatively TRBD1 (6 bases). Trimming left V 5 bases short and J 3 bases short, with 14 bases between. Germline assignment: CDR1 SGHTA and CDR2 FQGNSA. There are 14 residues in the CDR3. The CDR3 DNA sequence: TGTGCCAGCAGCCTAACAGGGACCAACTACGAGCAGTACTTC. Protein sequence: CASSLTGTNYEQYF.